Following are 2 T cell receptor beta chains from one sample sequenced in a study of shared clonotypes between healthy human individuals. Only in-frame clones appear in the TCRdb table, and some are missing; sequencing was by immunoSEQ multiplex PCR. The table has 2 million to 2.5 million clones, over 85% seen once. Sequenced: naive CD4+ T cells from PBMCs. Described subset: CD45RA+ positively selected. Every receptor here comes from a man younger than 35 in good health. Some clones in this sample may be carry-over from other donors' samples.

The genes are TRBV6-1 and TRBJ2-1; 7 bases fit TRBD1. Trimming cost V 6 bases and J 6 bases; bases outside gene matches: 2. The CDR3 runs to 12 residues. Germline V gives CDR1 MNHNS, CDR2 SASEGT. The CDR3 is CASRGQSNEQFF. The CDR3 DNA reads TGTGCCAGCAGGGGACAGTCCAATGAGCAGTTCTTC.

This sequence joins TRBV9 and TRBJ1-1; D uncertain. Looked up from germline, CDR1 is SGDLS and CDR2 is YYNGEE. This CDR3 is built from 14 residues. V gave up 4 bases and J gave up 1 base, with 11 bases separating them. In DNA form, the CDR3 reads TGTGCCAGCAGCAGGGAGGGCAGGAACACTGAAGCTTTCTTT. This translates into CASSREGRNTEAFF.